This T cell receptor beta chain originates from a study of shared T cell receptors in the human thymus. The repertoire was sequenced with immunoSEQ multiplex PCR; TCRdb's copy has only in-frame clones and lacks some. The repertoire holds roughly 660,000 clones, with roughly 88% as singletons. The CDR3 spans 14 residues. Another study also made use of these data, one on human thymus T cells.

Sequencing used thymocytes. The chain couples TRBV21-1 to TRBJ1-2; the table's D call, TRBD1, has no DNA check behind it. TRBV21-1 is labeled a pseudogene. This sequence originates from a boy under two years old with a congenital heart defect. CDR3 amino acids: CASSKGHYNYGYTF. The DNA for the CDR3 is TGTGCCAGCAGCAAGGGACACTATAACTATGGCTACACCTTC.